This TCR beta chain is drawn from a study of identical twins. TCRdb independently ran MiXCR on the 5' RACE reads; one entry per CDR3 protein. The repertoire holds some 500,000 distinct CDR3 sequences, 14% seen once, with 0.8% to 1% in the top ten. The CDR3 is 12 amino acids. Germline loops: CDR1 MDHEN, CDR2 SYDVKM. The V and J ends lost 8 bases and 5 bases respectively, with 12 bases between them. These same records also appear under a second study, on yellow fever vaccine responses in identical twins.

The sequencing sample was made of CD4+ T cells sorted from blood. This chain links TRBV28 with TRBJ1-2; D is unclear. This clonotype was obtained from a woman aged 18-29 years in good health. The CDR3 nucleotides are TGTGCCAGCGGCTATATTAAATATGGCTACACCTTC. This codes for CASGYIKYGYTF.